This entry features one T cell receptor beta chain sequence. Antigen: not known. Some clones are missing from TCRdb's copy, which holds only in-frame ones; the method was immunoSEQ multiplex PCR. This repertoire shows tens of thousands of clones, 90% found once; its top ten account for around 5%. The data derive from a study of OX40 agonist ivuxolimab in advanced cancers. Study outcomes and limitations: A proportion of nonresponders additionally exhibited low normalized T-cell clonal expansion.

V was trimmed by 2 bases and J by 6 bases, leaving 10 bases between them. Germline lookup yields CDR1 WNHNN and CDR2 SYGVQD (reference sequence). The CDR3 extends over 13 amino acids. This sample comprised CD4+ or CD8+ T cells sorted from blood, obtained in a trial of the OX40 agonist ivuxolimab. The source is an adult with an advanced solid tumor such as melanoma, head and neck, liver or kidney cancer. The chain carries TRBV10-1 and TRBJ2-5; no firm D call. CDR3 nucleotides: TGCGCCAGCAGTGAGGACCTCGAAAAGACCCAGTACTTC. It yields the protein CASSEDLEKTQYF.